The sequence of this TCR beta chain was determined in a study of cytomegalovirus exposure and HLA in healthy donors. Overall study findings and caveats: In vitro testing confirmed a few CMV-associated chains as specific for CMV antigens.

This CDR3 has 14 amino acids. From germline, CDR1 is MDHEN and CDR2 SYDVKM. V gave up 5 bases and J gave up 11 bases, with 21 bases separating them. PCR involved 60 Vbeta and 13 Jbeta primers. Profiled with immunoSEQ multiplex PCR; TCRdb holds only in-frame clones, not every one. This table has some 120,000 clones, roughly a tenth appearing once. In regard to this clone: Its specificity is not known.

This receptor was identified in a woman aged 18-29 years in good health and CMV-seropositive. Sequences were obtained from PBMCs. The chain recombines TRBV28 with TRBJ1-1; D is uncertain. Here the CDR3 DNA reads TGTGCCAGCAGTCCCCGGTCGGGTTCCGGTCGGGCTTTCTTT. Translation gives CASSPRSGSGRAFF.